This TCR beta chain appears in the sequencing data of a study of siplizumab effects on memory and regulatory T cells. Points on this clone: Its specificity is unknown. The sample has other DNA sequences that encode this CDR3 too.

Study results and limitations: Siplizumab caused a significant drop in alloreactive sequences traceable to unstimulated CD4+ memory cells. The authors did not confirm suppressive function in proliferating Tregs from siplizumab cultures. Memory T cells appeared less diverse than naive cells, which seemed to contribute substantially to alloresponse.

TCRdb's copy holds only in-frame clones and misses some; the assay was immunoSEQ multiplex PCR. The data show roughly 120,000 clones, about 91% seen once. Source material: Tregs sorted from blood. The receptor comes from a human donor in good health.

CDR3 sequence: CASSRQNTEAFF. For the CDR3, the DNA is TGTGCCAGCTCTAGACAGAACACTGAAGCTTTCTTT. The chain links TRBV18 to TRBJ1-1; D remains unclear. With 6 bases removed from V and 1 base from J, the gap between germline ends came to 6 bases. Germline CDR1 reads KGHSH; CDR2 reads LQKENI. This CDR3 has 12 residues.